This record looks at one T cell receptor (beta chain) sequence and its context. Its specificity is not known. These data are taken from a study of shared clonotypes between healthy human individuals. Background on the study: Every donor yielded three CD4 naive, three CD4 memory, two CD8 naive and one CD8 memory plate.

Sequencing was at deep level. TCRdb keeps only in-frame clones here, not all; method: immunoSEQ multiplex PCR. The profile shows about 680,000 clones, roughly nine tenths of them singletons. Naive CD8 cells lacked CD45RO and underwent positive selection for CCR7, leaving out terminally differentiated effector memory CD45RA+ cells. Adult Caucasians living in Nashville, Tennessee made up all of the donors. Findings and limits, study-wide: Sorted-subset sequencing, rarefaction showed, was incomplete despite large depth.

Sequencing was performed on naive CD8+ T cells sorted from blood. The sequence was obtained from a man aged 25 to 45 in good health.

The CDR3 nucleotides read TGTGCCAGCAGCTTCCCCCGACTAGCGGGGAGCTCCTACGAGCAGTACTTC. Amino acids: CASSFPRLAGSSYEQYF. This chain joins TRBV7-8 and TRBJ2-7; 11 nucleotides agree with TRBD2. Per germline, CDR1 SGHVS and CDR2 FQNEAQ. V lost 3 bases to trimming and J lost 0 bases; unmatched junction nucleotides: 7. The CDR3 has 17 amino acids.